The TCR beta chain described here comes from a study of graft-versus-host responses after intestinal transplantation. The V gene lost 10 bases and the J gene lost 5 bases, with 15 bases spanning the gap. Germline values: CDR1 SNHLY, CDR2 FYNNEI. The CDR3 covers 13 residues. In the case of this clone: No antigen is known for it.

Sequenced by immunoSEQ multiplex PCR; TCRdb stores in-frame clones only, minus some. The sample consists of 85,000 to 130,000 clones, roughly nine tenths of them appearing once. The TCR comes from a human donor who received an intestinal transplant. The J gene is TRBJ2-1, the V gene TRBV2; D uncertain. This sample comprised unstimulated CD4+ T cells sorted from spleen or lymph node cells, obtained before intestinal transplant. CDR3 residues: CATCSNRDNEQFF. The CDR3 DNA is TGTGCCACCTGCTCGAATAGGGACAATGAGCAGTTCTTC.